One sample yielded the 15 T cell receptor beta chains listed below, sequenced in a study of shared clonotypes between healthy human individuals. TCRdb's copy holds only in-frame clones and misses some; the assay was immunoSEQ multiplex PCR. Here the sample spans about 980,000 clones, around three quarters being singletons. Sequencing was done on a sample of memory CD4+ T cells sorted from blood. Subset here: CD45RA-negative fraction. These receptor sequences come from a man younger than 35 in good health.

V usage is TRBV20-1 and J usage is TRBJ2-1; D is uncertain. Germline CDR1 DFQATT, CDR2 SNEGSKA (reference sequence). The CDR3 sequence is 11 residues long. V lost 3 bases to trimming and J lost 5 bases, with 5 bases between them. In DNA form, the CDR3 reads TGCAGTGCTAGGCGAAACAATGAGCAGTTCTTC. Amino acids: CSARRNNEQFF.

The chain recombines TRBV9 with TRBJ2-7; D gene uncertain. Germline CDR1 reads SGDLS; CDR2 reads YYNGEE. V was shortened by 2 bases and J by 6 bases, with 12 bases between the two germline ends. CDR3 length: 13 residues. CDR3 amino acids: CASSVNTWAEQYF. DNA for the CDR3: TGTGCCAGCAGCGTTAACACATGGGCCGAGCAGTACTTC.

The V gene is TRBV5-4, the J gene TRBJ2-6; D not certain. Germline values: CDR1 SGHNT, CDR2 YYREEE (reference sequence). The germline V and J ends were trimmed by 5 bases and 0 bases, with 6 bases remaining between them. CDR3 length equals 14 residues. Here the CDR3 DNA reads TGTGCCAGCAGTAAGGACTCTGGGGCCAACGTCCTGACTTTC. This translates into CASSKDSGANVLTF.

Points on this clone: One base away lies a much larger clone, so this may be a sequencing read error. The same CDR3 is also encoded by other DNA sequences in this sample. The gene calls are TRBV30 and TRBJ1-5; D unresolved. The CDR3 has 13 amino acids. Trimming took off 2 bases at V and 0 bases at J, with 5 bases between the two ends. CDR1 and CDR2 from the germline V gene are GTSNPN and SVGIG (reference sequence). CDR3 nucleotide sequence: TGTGCCTGGAGTCTAGATAGCAATCAGCCCCAGCATTTT. This gives the protein CAWSLDSNQPQHF.

The CDR3 DNA reads as TGTGCCAGCAGTATCCCTAGGACAGTTAGCACAGATACGCAGTATTTT. Translation gives CASSIPRTVSTDTQYF. The chain is built from TRBV27 and TRBJ2-3; TRBD1 might be the D (6 bases). The CDR3 is 16 amino acids. Germline V lookup: CDR1 MNHEY, CDR2 SMNVEV (reference sequence). Trimming cost V 5 bases and J 0 bases, with 15 bases left between them.

The chain couples TRBV28 to TRBJ1-4, with D uncertain. The length of the CDR3 is 15 residues. Germline-derived CDR1 and CDR2 are MDHEN and SYDVKM. The germline V and J ends were trimmed by 6 bases and 3 bases, with 14 bases remaining between them. The CDR3 protein is CASSPISSANEKLFF. The CDR3 bases are TGTGCCAGCAGCCCGATTTCGTCGGCTAATGAAAAACTGTTTTTT.

The gene calls are TRBV5-1 and TRBJ2-7; TRBD1 or TRBD2 may be the D gene (5 bases each). The CDR3 contains 14 residues. V gave up 0 bases and J gave up 0 bases, with 7 bases separating them. Germline lookup yields CDR1 SGHRS and CDR2 YFSETQ. The CDR3 region has the DNA TGCGCCAGCAGCTTGGGGGACCTCTCCTACGAGCAGTACTTC. It is translated as CASSLGDLSYEQYF.

The rearrangement links TRBV7-2 to TRBJ2-3; TRBD2 matches 10 bases. CDR3 length: 16 amino acids. Germline values: CDR1 SGHTA, CDR2 FQGNSA. The V gene end was trimmed by 5 bases and the J gene end by 1 base; junction bases not matched to a gene: 6. CDR3 nucleotides: TGTGCCAGCAGCCAGCAAAGCGGGGGGGGCACAGATACGCAGTATTTT. This sequence encodes CASSQQSGGGTDTQYF.

This clone showed up just once. V gene TRBV18 combines with J gene TRBJ1-6; D ambiguous. This CDR3 is 13 amino acids long. Germline values: CDR1 KGHSH, CDR2 LQKENI. V was cut by 2 bases and J by 10 bases, with 9 bases left in between. CDR3 region: CASSPNANSPLHF. The CDR3, as DNA: TGTGCCAGCTCACCAAACGCCAACTCACCCCTCCACTTT. The variable domain in full, with the rest retrieved from reference TRBV18 and TRBJ1-6, is NAGVMQNPRHLVRRRGQEARLRCSPMKGHSHVYWYRQLPEEGLKFMVYLQKENIIDESGMPKERFSAEFPKEGPSILRIQQVVRGDSAAYFCASSPNANSPLHFGNGTRLTVT.

The chain couples TRBV30 to TRBJ2-1; 8 positions agree with TRBD1. Unmatched junction bases numbered 7, after V lost 3 bases and J lost 6 bases. From germline, CDR1 is GTSNPN and CDR2 SVGIG (reference sequence). The CDR3 length is 14 residues. This CDR3 reads CAWSRGGQGNEQFF. The CDR3 coding sequence is TGTGCCTGGAGCCGGGGCGGACAGGGCAATGAGCAGTTCTTC.

V and J are TRBV5-6 and TRBJ1-5; D is possibly TRBD1 (6 bases). The CDR3 has 15 amino acids. Germline loops: CDR1 SGHDT, CDR2 YYEEEE. V shed 1 base and J shed 5 bases, with 13 bases lying between them. The CDR3 sequence: CASSLNGGRYQPQHF. CDR3 sequence (DNA): TGTGCCAGCAGCTTGAATGGGGGCCGCTATCAGCCCCAGCATTTT.

V and J are TRBV30 and TRBJ2-7; D is possibly TRBD2 (5 bases). Germline CDR1 GTSNPN, CDR2 SVGIG (reference sequence). The CDR3 sequence is 13 residues long. Between the trimmed V and J ends, which lost 5 bases and 2 bases, there was a span of 13 bases. The CDR3 reads CAWGATGAYEQYF. For the CDR3, the DNA is TGTGCCTGGGGAGCCACCGGGGCCTACGAGCAGTACTTC.

The chain employs TRBV6-5 and TRBJ1-6; 8 nucleotides agree with TRBD1. The CDR3 consists of 14 residues. Germline V gene data show CDR1 as MNHEY and CDR2 as SVGAGI. The trim removed 6 bases at V and 7 bases at J, leaving 5 bases unmatched. CDR3: CASSRQGFNSPLHF. As DNA, the CDR3 is TGTGCCAGCAGCCGACAGGGGTTCAATTCACCCCTCCACTTT.

The rearrangement uses TRBV11-2 and TRBJ1-3; D not resolved. The CDR3 has 14 amino acids. V was cut by 1 base and J by 7 bases, with 11 bases left in between. Germline CDR1 reads SGHAT; CDR2 reads FQNNGV. This CDR3 reads CASSLGEGWNTIYF. As DNA, the CDR3 is TGTGCCAGCAGCTTAGGGGAGGGATGGAACACCATATATTTT.

This clone appeared many times. Other DNA variants within this sample encode the same CDR3. V is TRBV6-1 and J is TRBJ1-6; D is undetermined. Trimming shortened V by 3 bases and J by 6 bases, and 3 bases separated the two germline ends. CDR1 and CDR2 (germline): MNHNS, SASEGT. The CDR3 spans 12 residues. The CDR3: CASSDLNSPLHF. The CDR3 nucleotides are TGTGCCAGCAGTGATCTTAATTCACCCCTCCACTTT.